The present entry profiles one T cell receptor beta chain with its context. Antigen specificity is unknown. The V and J ends lost 1 base and 7 bases respectively, with 11 bases between them. The CDR3 sequence is 13 residues long. The germline V gene has CDR1 SGHDT and CDR2 YYEEEE. This specimen comes from a study of lymphopenia after photon versus proton radiotherapy. Study-wide points: Only patients who died were analyzed for survival; proton advantage is unproven. Larger post-nadir TCR diversity loss correlated inversely with survival in deceased patients. Under photons, naive T cells and diversity fell while effector/memory populations rose.

The protocol was immunoSEQ multiplex PCR, while the TCRdb copy is restricted to in-frame clones and leaves out a portion. Here the sample spans around 59,000 clones, around 84% being singletons. The genes are TRBV5-6 and TRBJ1-2; a possible D gene is TRBD1 (6 bases). The TCR originated in a man aged 60 to 69 with pancreatic cancer. The sequenced sample was peripheral blood, obtained from a patient treated with proton-based radiotherapy. The CDR3, as DNA: TGTGCCAGCAGCTTGTCGACAGGTAGTGGCTACACCTTC. Protein sequence: CASSLSTGSGYTF.